Included here is one T cell receptor (beta chain) sequence, with context. The antigen it binds to is not known. Nothing much larger sits one base from this clone, and base qualities are not available. The CDR3 regions of human TCRbeta chains were analyzed by immunosequencing. Processing in the source paper ran as follows. Repertoire TCRs were checked for matches against a reference library of SARS-CoV-2-specific TCRs that had been generated using the MIRA antigen-specificity platform. Breadth was defined as the fraction of unique TCRs that were SARS-CoV-2-associated, and depth was defined as the fraction of total T cells that were SARS-CoV-2-associated. Using the MIRA data, each spike-specific TCR was mapped to the spike region that the TCR reacts to and placed in a CD4 or CD8 class. Log10-transformed breadth and depth values were compared by one-way ANOVA with Sidak's multiple comparisons tests. This immuneACCESS table, as held by TCRdb, lists in-frame sequences with V and J called but not all clones. Of the missing ones, under half trace to an unresolved V gene in checked studies; the others have no known cause. V and J calls and clone size follow that table, whereas D and trimming were derived from the DNA. This sample comprises some 180,000 clones, around 94% of them detected only once. About 1.5% of the sample goes to the ten largest clones.

These data originate in a study of T cell responses to AZD1222 COVID-19 vaccine (dated by TCRdb to the early 2020s). About the study as a whole: A total of about 250 trial participants underwent TCR sequencing, of whom around 210 had received two doses of AZD1222 and roughly 26 had received two doses of the MenACWY control vaccine. Trial participants were enrolled by age into subgroups of 18-55, 56-69 and 70-plus years, and 148, 28 and 57 TCR-sequenced participants, respectively, were included in these subgroups.

The germline V gene gives CDR1 as MRHNA and CDR2 as SNTAGT. The V and J ends are trimmed by 6 bases and 4 bases, leaving 15 bases between them. The cysteine opens and the phenylalanine closes a CDR3 of 14 amino acids. CDR3 DNA only is kept here, 42 bases in frame from base 1. The sample's time point label is to be understood as: about 28 days (+/-7) after the second vaccine dose. AZD1222 recipients given second doses at about 4 weeks or at about 12 weeks were pooled, since spike-specific TCR depth and breadth were not found to differ between the two schedules. Vaccinee samples were obtained from the UK trials COV001 and COV002, which included a single-blind randomized controlled phase 2/3 trial of AZD1222 (ChAdOx1 nCoV-19) in healthy adults. For TCRbeta chain sequencing, PBMC samples from trial participants were taken at day 0 and at day 28 after the second dose. Broad study findings and their caveats: Vaccine-associated CD4 TCRs spanned the whole spike protein, with dominant responses in regions 160-218 and 743-854. Conclusions about previously exposed vaccinees are limited, since just 5 or 6 AZD1222 recipients were seropositive for SARS-CoV-2 at baseline. The 56-69-year group was small, and its depth increase did not reach significance, likely because of low power. A significant rise in spike-specific TCR breadth and depth was observed after two AZD1222 doses relative to day 0 and relative to MenACWY recipients. No day 14 peak-response samples were available, so repertoires were characterized only after the peak T cell response. Reportedly, almost half of the unique spike-specific TCRs recognized epitopes lying outside the regions that are mutated in the B.1.351 and B.1.1.7 variants. Most participants were white British and females outnumbered males, and the authors suggested that clonal diversity may have been underestimated.

The origin of this receptor is an adult who received the AZD1222 COVID-19 vaccine. The chain joins TRBV6-4 to TRBJ1-1; the D gene is perhaps TRBD1, on 6 matching bases. The material sequenced was peripheral blood, taken 28 days after the second AZD1222 dose. The nucleotide sequence is given as TGTGCCAGCAGATCACAGGGAGGTAGCACTGAAGCTTTCTTT. Its protein product is CASRSQGGSTEAFF.